This TCR beta chain stems from a study of cytomegalovirus exposure and HLA in healthy donors. Note on this clone: Distinct nucleotide sequences in the sample also encode this CDR3.

A multiplex PCR was run with 60 Vbeta primers and 13 Jbeta primers. The data were produced by immunoSEQ multiplex PCR, yet TCRdb's version contains in-frame clones alone and is incomplete. Here the sample spans about 130,000 clones, around 80% being singletons. Trimming pared 1 base from V and 4 bases from J, leaving 10 bases between. The V gene's germline CDR1 is LGHNA and CDR2 YSLEER. CDR3 length: 14 amino acids. Material: PBMCs. This sequence was found in a female donor in good health and CMV-seronegative. The V gene is TRBV4-3, the J gene TRBJ2-5; perhaps TRBD2 as D (5 bases). The CDR3 protein is CASSQGLAGETQYF. Written as DNA, the CDR3 is TGCGCCAGCAGCCAAGGTCTAGCAGGAGAGACCCAGTACTTC.